The 24 T cell receptor beta chains below were found in one sample sequenced in a study of T cell changes during pregnancy in multiple sclerosis (dated by TCRdb to the late 2010s). To prepare the library, the immunoSEQ multiplex PCR assay was applied. TCRdb retrieved this table from immuneACCESS and kept in-frame rearrangements only. Not all clones are present; in checked studies, unresolved V genes account for under half, and no reason is known for the remainder. This sample holds about 81,000 clones; 93% were observed only once. 1.1% to 1.5% of the sample rests with the top ten. The material sequenced was peripheral blood, taken in the third trimester of pregnancy. The receptors here all came from a female donor in good health, enrolled as a control in a pregnancy study.

The V and J genes are TRBV28 and TRBJ2-7; D is perhaps TRBD2 (5 bases). From germline, CDR1 is MDHEN and CDR2 SYDVKM. Trimming pared 5 bases from V and 5 bases from J, leaving 13 bases between. CDR3 size: 13 residues. DNA for the CDR3: TGTGCCAGCAGTCCTCTACCGGGGAACGAGCAGTACTTC. Amino acids: CASSPLPGNEQYF.

The V and J genes are TRBV9 and TRBJ1-3, with 8 bases lining up with TRBD1. Trimming removed 3 bases from V and 4 bases from J; junction bases left unmatched: 9. This CDR3 comprises 16 residues. The germline V gene encodes CDR1 SGDLS and CDR2 YYNGEE. CDR3 region: CASSGQGTAKGNTIYF. Written as DNA, the CDR3 is TGTGCCAGCAGCGGACAGGGGACGGCTAAAGGAAACACCATATATTTT. Full variable domain (missing parts from reference TRBV9 and TRBJ1-3): DSGVTQTPKHLITATGQRVTLRCSPRSGDLSVYWYQQSLDQGLQFLIQYYNGEERAKGNILERFSAQQFPDLHSELNLSSLELGDSALYFCASSGQGTAKGNTIYFGEGSWLTVV.

The chain has TRBV10-3 and TRBJ2-7, with TRBD2 identical over 16 bases. The trim removed 4 bases at V and 2 bases at J, leaving 11 bases unmatched. From germline, CDR1 is ENHRY and CDR2 SYGVKD. The CDR3 contains 19 residues. The DNA of the CDR3 is TGTGCCATCAGTGTAGCTGGGACTAGCGGGAGGGCCTTCCCCTACGAGCAGTACTTC. Translation: CAISVAGTSGRAFPYEQYF.

V gene TRBV28 combines with J gene TRBJ2-1; 10 bases line up with TRBD1. There are 18 residues in the CDR3. CDR1 and CDR2 (germline): MDHEN, SYDVKM. J was trimmed by 4 bases and V by 2 bases; bases with no gene match: 11. This chain's CDR3 is CASSLRLFGTGEYNEQFF. The DNA for the CDR3 is TGTGCCAGCAGTTTACGGTTGTTCGGGACAGGGGAATACAATGAGCAGTTCTTC. The variable domain in full, completed from reference TRBV28 and TRBJ2-1, reads DVKVTQSSRYLVKRTGEKVFLECVQDMDHENMFWYRQDPGLGLRLIYFSYDVKMKEKGDIPEGYSVSREKKERFSLILESASTNQTSMYLCASSLRLFGTGEYNEQFFGPGTRLTVL.

J is TRBJ1-1 and V is TRBV19; D might be TRBD1 (5 bases). The germline V gene encodes CDR1 LNHDA and CDR2 SQIVND (reference sequence). Trimming took 6 bases from V and 0 from J, leaving 17 bases between them. The CDR3 spans 16 residues. The CDR3 sequence: CASRSNSQGLNTEAFF. The CDR3, as DNA: TGTGCCAGTAGATCTAATAGCCAGGGTTTGAACACTGAAGCTTTCTTT.

The chain links TRBV5-1 to TRBJ2-5; D is undetermined. Germline CDR1 is SGHRS and CDR2 is YFSETQ. This CDR3 has 12 amino acids. V dropped 1 base and J dropped 5 bases, with 6 bases sitting between them. In nucleotides, the CDR3 is TGCGCCAGCAGCTTGATTGCGGAGACCCAGTACTTC. It is translated as CASSLIAETQYF.

The rearrangement joins TRBV6-6 to TRBJ1-2; D unclear. V dropped 5 bases and J dropped 4 bases, with 17 bases sitting between them. In germline, CDR1 is MNHNY, CDR2 SVGAGI (reference sequence). The CDR3 consists of 15 residues. The CDR3 sequence is CASSQSQSRGYGYTF. In DNA, the CDR3 is TGTGCCAGCAGTCAAAGTCAGAGTCGAGGCTATGGCTACACCTTC.

V is TRBV28 and J is TRBJ2-7; tentative D call: TRBD1 (5 bases). Trimming removed 3 bases at V and 4 bases at J, with 16 bases between. The CDR3 loop spans 15 amino acids. Germline CDR1 MDHEN, CDR2 SYDVKM. CDR3 sequence: CASSFGWGQGYEQYF. CDR3 DNA sequence: TGTGCCAGCAGTTTCGGATGGGGTCAGGGATACGAGCAGTACTTC.

This clone was observed once. This chain connects TRBV6-1 to TRBJ1-2; TRBD1 is a possible D gene (5 bases). The CDR3 totals 13 residues. V dropped 7 bases and J dropped 1 base, with 10 bases sitting between them. In germline, CDR1 is MNHNS, CDR2 SASEGT. CDR3 loop: CASTLGHNYGYTF. The CDR3 DNA is TGTGCCAGCACCCTGGGGCATAACTATGGCTACACCTTC.

The rearrangement uses TRBV27 and TRBJ2-3; 10 positions agree with TRBD2. V lost 6 bases, J lost 4 bases, and 10 bases stayed unmatched. This CDR3 is 16 amino acids long. Germline CDR1 MNHEY, CDR2 SMNVEV (reference sequence). Written as DNA, the CDR3 is TGTGCCAGCAGCCCCCAAGAACTAGCGGGATCAGATACGCAGTATTTT. Amino acid sequence: CASSPQELAGSDTQYF.

This clone was counted only a few times. This chain uses TRBV5-1 with TRBJ1-1, with 7 bases fitting TRBD1. Trimming cost V 5 bases and J 8 bases; bases outside gene matches: 12. The CDR3 consists of 14 residues. Germline V gene lookup returns CDR1 SGHRS and CDR2 YFSETQ. The CDR3 bases are TGCGCCAGCAGTGACACAGGGGAAGCTAGGGAAGCTTTCTTT. Its protein product is CASSDTGEAREAFF.

The CDR3 DNA reads as TGTGCCAGCAGTCGACCAGGGTCCTACGAGCAGTACTTC. Translating it yields CASSRPGSYEQYF. The chain carries TRBV28 and TRBJ2-7, with D perhaps matching TRBD1 (5 bases). The CDR3 consists of 13 residues. V gave up 5 bases and J gave up 1 base, with 9 bases separating them. In germline, CDR1 is MDHEN, CDR2 SYDVKM.

The chain employs TRBV11-3 and TRBJ2-5; a weak D match, TRBD2 (6 bases). V shed 1 base and J shed 0 bases, with 9 bases lying between them. Germline CDR1 reads SGHNT; CDR2 reads YENEEA. This CDR3 has 15 residues. The CDR3 bases are TGTGCCAGCAGCTTAGGCGGGGAACACCAAGAGACCCAGTACTTC. The encoded protein is CASSLGGEHQETQYF. Using reference TRBV11-3 and TRBJ2-5 for the parts outside the CDR3, the full variable domain is EAGVVQSPRYKIIEKKQPVAFWCNPISGHNTLYWYLQNLGQGPELLIRYENEEAVDDSQLPKDRFSAERLKGVDSTLKIQPAELGDSAVYLCASSLGGEHQETQYFGPGTRLLVL.

This rearrangement joins TRBV2 to TRBJ2-3; 9 nucleotides align to TRBD2. This CDR3 is built from 16 residues. From germline, CDR1 is SNHLY and CDR2 FYNNEI. Trimming removed 8 bases from V and 2 bases from J; junction bases left unmatched: 11. CDR3: CASLIQAGGLTDTQYF. In DNA form, the CDR3 reads TGTGCCAGCCTCATCCAAGCGGGAGGCCTCACAGATACGCAGTATTTT.

The V call is TRBV2, the J call TRBJ1-1; D gene uncertain. This CDR3 has 12 residues. CDR1 is SNHLY and CDR2 is FYNNEI in the germline V gene. V shed 6 bases and J shed 8 bases, with 13 bases lying between them. The CDR3 loop is CASSVNYEEAFF. CDR3 DNA: TGTGCCAGCAGCGTAAATTATGAGGAAGCTTTCTTT.

V and J are TRBV11-2 and TRBJ1-2, with no clear D. The CDR3 spans 15 residues. Germline assignment: CDR1 SGHAT and CDR2 FQNNGV. Deletions cut 1 base from V and 8 bases from J, with 17 bases between. DNA of the CDR3: TGTGCCAGCAGCTTAGTTGGGCCTGCCTCGGAAGGCTACACCTTC. Protein sequence: CASSLVGPASEGYTF.

The chain recombines TRBV4-2 with TRBJ2-3; 7 positions match TRBD2. V gave up 1 base and J gave up 1 base; unmatched junction bases: 8. The CDR3 consists of 17 residues. The germline CDR1 and CDR2 sequences are LGHNA and YNFKEQ. Here the CDR3 reads CASSQVSPSGGTDTQYF. CDR3 bases: TGTGCCAGCAGCCAAGTGTCCCCCAGCGGGGGCACAGATACGCAGTATTTT.

The chain has TRBV5-1 and TRBJ1-4; D may be TRBD1 (5 bases). V was trimmed by 4 bases and J by 7 bases, leaving 14 bases between them. The CDR3 extends over 14 amino acids. Germline lookup yields CDR1 SGHRS and CDR2 YFSETQ. The CDR3 region has the DNA TGCGCCAGCAGCCCCGGCAGTCAGGGTGAAAAACTGTTTTTT. As protein: CASSPGSQGEKLFF.

This chain uses TRBV5-1 with TRBJ1-3, with D maybe TRBD1 (6 bases). The germline CDR1 and CDR2 sequences are SGHRS and YFSETQ. Between the trimmed V and J ends, which lost 4 bases and 3 bases, there was a span of 11 bases. The CDR3 loop spans 14 amino acids. CDR3 nucleotide sequence: TGCGCCAGCAGCAGTACAGGGTTTGGAAACACCATATATTTT. It is translated as CASSSTGFGNTIYF.

CDR3 in DNA: TGTGCCAGCAGCTTATACGCGGCAGGGGGGCAAAACATTCAGTACTTC. Its translation: CASSLYAAGGQNIQYF. The chain joins TRBV7-2 to TRBJ2-4, with a tentative D call TRBD1 (7 bases). The CDR3 has 16 amino acids. V was shortened by 2 bases and J by 5 bases, with 16 bases between the two germline ends. Germline lookup yields CDR1 SGHTA and CDR2 FQGNSA.

The gene calls are TRBV19 and TRBJ1-4, with 7 positions matching TRBD1. The junction had 3 bases not matched to a gene; V was cut back by 6 bases and J by 5 bases. Germline CDR1 and CDR2: LNHDA and SQIVND (reference sequence). This CDR3 has 13 amino acids. CDR3 residues: CASRTGVNEKLFF. The CDR3 region has the DNA TGTGCCAGTAGAACAGGGGTAAATGAAAAACTGTTTTTT.

In nucleotides, the CDR3 is TGTGCCAGCAGCTACGGGAACACCAATCAGCCCCAGCATTTT. Its translation: CASSYGNTNQPQHF. The V call is TRBV7-2, the J call TRBJ1-5, with D unresolved. Germline loops: CDR1 SGHTA, CDR2 FQGNSA. V was pared by 4 bases and J by 3 bases, with 10 bases between. This CDR3 is 14 amino acids long.

This chain uses TRBV2 with TRBJ2-5; unclear D gene. The germline V gene encodes CDR1 SNHLY and CDR2 FYNNEI. Trimming cost V 6 bases and J 0 bases, with 14 bases left between them. CDR3 length: 15 residues. CDR3 sequence: CASRGLPWYQETQYF. CDR3 in DNA: TGTGCCAGCAGGGGCCTACCCTGGTACCAAGAGACCCAGTACTTC.

This chain links TRBV7-9 with TRBJ2-2, with a weak D call TRBD2 (7 bases). Germline CDR1 is SEHNR and CDR2 is FQNEAQ (reference sequence). The V end lost 10 bases, the J end lost 4 bases, and 16 bases lay between the germline ends. The CDR3 sequence is 14 residues long. The CDR3 is CATTKGGGTGELFF. The CDR3 DNA sequence: TGTGCCACCACAAAGGGGGGGGGCACCGGGGAGCTGTTTTTT.